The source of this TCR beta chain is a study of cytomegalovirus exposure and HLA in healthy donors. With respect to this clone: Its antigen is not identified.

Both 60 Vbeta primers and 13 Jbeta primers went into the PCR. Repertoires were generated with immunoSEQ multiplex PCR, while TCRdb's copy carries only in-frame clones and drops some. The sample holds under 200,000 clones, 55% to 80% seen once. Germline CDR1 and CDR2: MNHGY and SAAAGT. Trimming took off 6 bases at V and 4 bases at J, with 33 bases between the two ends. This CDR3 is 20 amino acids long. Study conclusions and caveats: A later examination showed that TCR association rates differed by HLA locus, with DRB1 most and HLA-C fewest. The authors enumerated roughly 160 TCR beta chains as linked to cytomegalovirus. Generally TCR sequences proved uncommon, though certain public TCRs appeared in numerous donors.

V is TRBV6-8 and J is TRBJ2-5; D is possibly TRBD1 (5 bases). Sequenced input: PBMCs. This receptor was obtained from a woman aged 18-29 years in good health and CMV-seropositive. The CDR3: CASRAPLLTACSRLPETQYF. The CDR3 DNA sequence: TGTGCCAGCAGAGCCCCACTCCTGACAGCGTGTAGTCGTCTCCCAGAGACCCAGTACTTC.